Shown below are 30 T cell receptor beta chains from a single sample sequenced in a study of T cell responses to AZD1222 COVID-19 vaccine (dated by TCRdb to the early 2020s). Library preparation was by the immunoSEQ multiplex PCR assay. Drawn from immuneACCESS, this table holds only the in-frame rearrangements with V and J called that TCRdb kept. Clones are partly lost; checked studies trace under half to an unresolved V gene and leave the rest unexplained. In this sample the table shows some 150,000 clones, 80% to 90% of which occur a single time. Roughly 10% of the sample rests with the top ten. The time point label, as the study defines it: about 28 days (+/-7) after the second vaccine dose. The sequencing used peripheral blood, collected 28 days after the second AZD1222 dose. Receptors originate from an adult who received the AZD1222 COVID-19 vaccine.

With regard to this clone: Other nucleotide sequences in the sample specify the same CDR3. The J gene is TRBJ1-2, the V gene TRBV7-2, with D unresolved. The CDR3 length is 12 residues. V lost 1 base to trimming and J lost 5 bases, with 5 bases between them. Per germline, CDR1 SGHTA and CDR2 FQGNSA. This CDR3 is CASSLDGYGYTF. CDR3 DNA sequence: TGTGCCAGCAGCTTAGATGGATATGGCTACACCTTC.

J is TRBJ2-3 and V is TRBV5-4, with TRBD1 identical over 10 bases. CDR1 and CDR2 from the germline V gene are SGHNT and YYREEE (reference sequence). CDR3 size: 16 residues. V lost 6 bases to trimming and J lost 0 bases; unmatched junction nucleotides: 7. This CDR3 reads CASTERQGASTDTQYF. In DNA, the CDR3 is TGTGCCAGCACCGAGCGACAGGGGGCCAGCACAGATACGCAGTATTTT.

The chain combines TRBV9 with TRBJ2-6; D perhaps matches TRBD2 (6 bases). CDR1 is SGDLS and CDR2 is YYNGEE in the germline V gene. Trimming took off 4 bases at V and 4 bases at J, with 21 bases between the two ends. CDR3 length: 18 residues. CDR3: CASSTSGGLGAGANVLTF. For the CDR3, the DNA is TGTGCCAGCAGCACCTCCGGGGGACTTGGGGCGGGGGCCAACGTCCTGACTTTC.

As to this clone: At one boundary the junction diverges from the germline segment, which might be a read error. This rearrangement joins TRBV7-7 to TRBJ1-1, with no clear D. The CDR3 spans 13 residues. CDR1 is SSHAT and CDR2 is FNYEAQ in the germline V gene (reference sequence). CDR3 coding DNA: TGTGCTAGCAGCTTAGCACCCGCATCTGAAGCTTTCTTT. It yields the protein CASSLAPASEAFF.

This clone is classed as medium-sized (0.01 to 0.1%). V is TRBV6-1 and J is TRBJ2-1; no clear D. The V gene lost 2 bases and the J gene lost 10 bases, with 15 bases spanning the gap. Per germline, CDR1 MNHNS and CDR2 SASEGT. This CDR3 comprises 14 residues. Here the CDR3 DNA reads TGTGCCAGCAGTGAACTTCTTGGCATCGGCGAGCAGTTCTTC. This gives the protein CASSELLGIGEQFF.

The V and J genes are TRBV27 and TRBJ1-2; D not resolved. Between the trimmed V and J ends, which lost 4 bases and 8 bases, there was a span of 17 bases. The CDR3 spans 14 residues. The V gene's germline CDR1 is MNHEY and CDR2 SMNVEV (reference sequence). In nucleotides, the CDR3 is TGTGCCAGCAGTTCAACTATTTTGGTGGGAGGCTACACCTTC. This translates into CASSSTILVGGYTF.

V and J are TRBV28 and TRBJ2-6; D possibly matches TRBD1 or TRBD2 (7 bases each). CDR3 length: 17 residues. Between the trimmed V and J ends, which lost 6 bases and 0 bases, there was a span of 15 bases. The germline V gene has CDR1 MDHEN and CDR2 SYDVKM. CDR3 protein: CASSKTGRASGANVLTF. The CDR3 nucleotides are TGTGCCAGCAGCAAGACAGGGAGGGCCTCTGGGGCCAACGTCCTGACTTTC.

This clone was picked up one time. The CDR3 coding sequence is TGCAGCGCCATGACAGGGAACGAGCAGTACTTC. Residues: CSAMTGNEQYF. This chain uses TRBV29-1 with TRBJ2-7; 7 bases are shared with TRBD1. The junction had 5 bases not matched to a gene; V was cut back by 7 bases and J by 5 bases. This CDR3 spans 11 amino acids. The germline gives CDR1 SQVTM, CDR2 ANQGSEA.

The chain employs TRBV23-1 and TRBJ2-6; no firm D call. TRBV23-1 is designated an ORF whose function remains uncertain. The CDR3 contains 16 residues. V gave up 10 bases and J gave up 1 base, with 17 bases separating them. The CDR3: CATSEDVYSGANVLTF. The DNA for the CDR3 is TGCGCCACCAGCGAAGACGTTTATTCTGGGGCCAACGTCCTGACTTTC.

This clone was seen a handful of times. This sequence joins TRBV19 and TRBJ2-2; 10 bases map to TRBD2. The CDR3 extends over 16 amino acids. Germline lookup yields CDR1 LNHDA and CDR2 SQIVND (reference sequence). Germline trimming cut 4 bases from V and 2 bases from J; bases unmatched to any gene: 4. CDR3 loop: CASSKPSGSNTGELFF. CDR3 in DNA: TGTGCCAGTAGTAAACCTAGCGGGAGCAACACCGGGGAGCTGTTTTTT.

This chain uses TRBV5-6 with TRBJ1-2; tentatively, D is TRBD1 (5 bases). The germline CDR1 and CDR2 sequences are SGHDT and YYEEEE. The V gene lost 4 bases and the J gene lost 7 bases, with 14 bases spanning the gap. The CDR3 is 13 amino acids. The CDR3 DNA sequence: TGTGCCAGCAGCCCGGGGGGGATGGCTGGCTACACCTTC. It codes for CASSPGGMAGYTF.

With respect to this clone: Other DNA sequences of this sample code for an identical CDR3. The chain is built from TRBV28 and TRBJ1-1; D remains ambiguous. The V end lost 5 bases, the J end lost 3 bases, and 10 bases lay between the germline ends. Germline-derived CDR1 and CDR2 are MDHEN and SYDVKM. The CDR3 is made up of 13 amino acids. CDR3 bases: TGTGCCAGCAGTCCTCCGCAAGACACTGAAGCTTTCTTT. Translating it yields CASSPPQDTEAFF.

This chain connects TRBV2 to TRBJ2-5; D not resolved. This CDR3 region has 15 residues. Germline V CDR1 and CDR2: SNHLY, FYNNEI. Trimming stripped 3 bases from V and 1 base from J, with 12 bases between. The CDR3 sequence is CASSEGRPIQETQYF. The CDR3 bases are TGTGCCAGCAGTGAGGGCAGGCCTATCCAAGAGACCCAGTACTTC.

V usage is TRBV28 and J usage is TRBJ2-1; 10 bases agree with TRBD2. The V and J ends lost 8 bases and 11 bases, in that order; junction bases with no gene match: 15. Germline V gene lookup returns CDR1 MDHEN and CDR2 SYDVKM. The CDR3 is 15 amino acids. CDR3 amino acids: CASGGGLAAQSKQFF. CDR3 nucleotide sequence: TGTGCCAGCGGGGGAGGACTAGCGGCCCAAAGTAAGCAGTTCTTC.

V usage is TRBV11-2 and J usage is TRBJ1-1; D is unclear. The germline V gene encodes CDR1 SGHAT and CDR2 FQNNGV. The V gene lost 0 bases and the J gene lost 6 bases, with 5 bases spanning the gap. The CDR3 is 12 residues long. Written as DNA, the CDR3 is TGTGCCAGCAGCTTAGATAGCGCTGAAGCTTTCTTT. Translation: CASSLDSAEAFF.

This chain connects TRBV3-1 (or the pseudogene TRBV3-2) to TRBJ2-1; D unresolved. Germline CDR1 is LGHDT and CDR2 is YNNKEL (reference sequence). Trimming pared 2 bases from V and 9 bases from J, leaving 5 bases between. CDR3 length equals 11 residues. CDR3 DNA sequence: TGTGCCAGCAGCCAAAAAGGTGAGCAGTTCTTC. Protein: CASSQKGEQFF.

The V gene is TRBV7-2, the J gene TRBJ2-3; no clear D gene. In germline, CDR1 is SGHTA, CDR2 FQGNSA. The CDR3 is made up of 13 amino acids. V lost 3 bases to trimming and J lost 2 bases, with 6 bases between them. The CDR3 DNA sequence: TGTGCCAGCAGCTTTGGTTACACAGATACGCAGTATTTT. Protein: CASSFGYTDTQYF.

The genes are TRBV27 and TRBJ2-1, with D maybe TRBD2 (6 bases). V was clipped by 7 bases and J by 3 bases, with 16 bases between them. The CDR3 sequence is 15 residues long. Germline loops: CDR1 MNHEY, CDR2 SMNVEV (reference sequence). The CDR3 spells CASTRGGRSYNEQFF. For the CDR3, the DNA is TGTGCCAGCACCCGAGGAGGGCGCAGCTACAATGAGCAGTTCTTC.

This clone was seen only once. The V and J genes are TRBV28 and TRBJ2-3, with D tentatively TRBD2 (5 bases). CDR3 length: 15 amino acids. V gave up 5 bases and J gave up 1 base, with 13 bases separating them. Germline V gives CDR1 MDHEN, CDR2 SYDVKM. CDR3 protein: CASSPYGEGTDTQYF. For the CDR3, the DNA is TGTGCCAGCAGTCCCTACGGGGAAGGCACAGATACGCAGTATTTT.

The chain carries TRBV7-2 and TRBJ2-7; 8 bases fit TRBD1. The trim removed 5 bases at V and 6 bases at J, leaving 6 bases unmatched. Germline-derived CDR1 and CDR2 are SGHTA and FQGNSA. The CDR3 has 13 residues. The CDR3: CASSTDRVREQYF. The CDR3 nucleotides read TGTGCCAGCAGCACGGACAGGGTCCGCGAGCAGTACTTC.

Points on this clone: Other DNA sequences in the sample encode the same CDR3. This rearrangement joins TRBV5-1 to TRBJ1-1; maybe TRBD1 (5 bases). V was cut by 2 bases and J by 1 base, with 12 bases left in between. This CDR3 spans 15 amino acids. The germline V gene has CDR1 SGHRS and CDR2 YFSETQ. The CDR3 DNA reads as TGCGCCAGCAGCTTCTCCGGGACCGGGAACACTGAAGCTTTCTTT. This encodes CASSFSGTGNTEAFF.

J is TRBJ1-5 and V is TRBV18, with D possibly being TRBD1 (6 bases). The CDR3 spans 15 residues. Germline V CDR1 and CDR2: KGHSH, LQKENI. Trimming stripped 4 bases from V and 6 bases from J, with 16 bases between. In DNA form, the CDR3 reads TGTGCCAGCTCACTGGGTCAGACAGGTGGTCAGCCCCAGCATTTT. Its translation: CASSLGQTGGQPQHF.

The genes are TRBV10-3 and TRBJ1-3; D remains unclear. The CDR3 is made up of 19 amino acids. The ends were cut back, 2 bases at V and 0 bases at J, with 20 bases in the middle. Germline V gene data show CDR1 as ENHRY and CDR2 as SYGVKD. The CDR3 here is CAISEPDGPSPTSGNTIYF. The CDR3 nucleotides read TGTGCCATCAGTGAGCCGGACGGACCAAGCCCAACCTCTGGAAACACCATATATTTT.

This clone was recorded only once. The CDR3, as DNA: TGTGCCAGCAGCCGCCGGGACTCTCATGGCTACACCTTC. This encodes CASSRRDSHGYTF. The chain recombines TRBV27 with TRBJ1-2; maybe TRBD1 (5 bases). The V end lost 6 bases, the J end lost 6 bases, and 14 bases lay between the germline ends. Germline CDR1 reads MNHEY; CDR2 reads SMNVEV (reference sequence). The CDR3 is 13 amino acids.

As DNA, the CDR3 is TGTGCCAGCAGTTCCGGGACAGGGGGCGAGGAGCAGTACTTC. Its translation: CASSSGTGGEEQYF. The chain carries TRBV28 and TRBJ2-7, with 12 nucleotides matching TRBD1. After removal of 4 bases from V and 7 bases from J, the junction contained 5 bases not matched to a gene. The CDR3 sequence is 14 residues long. Germline V gene lookup returns CDR1 MDHEN and CDR2 SYDVKM.

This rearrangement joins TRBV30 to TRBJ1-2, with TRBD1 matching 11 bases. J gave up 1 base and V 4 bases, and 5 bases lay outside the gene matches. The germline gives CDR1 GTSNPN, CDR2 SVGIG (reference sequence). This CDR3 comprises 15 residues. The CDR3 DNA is TGTGCCTGGAAGGGGACAGGGGGACTTAACTATGGCTACACCTTC. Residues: CAWKGTGGLNYGYTF.

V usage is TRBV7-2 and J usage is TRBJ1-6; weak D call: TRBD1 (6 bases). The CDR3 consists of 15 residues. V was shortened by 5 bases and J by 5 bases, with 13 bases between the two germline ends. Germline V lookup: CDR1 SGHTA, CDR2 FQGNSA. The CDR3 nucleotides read TGTGCCAGCAGCCCCCAGACAGGCAATAATTCACCCCTCCACTTT. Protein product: CASSPQTGNNSPLHF.

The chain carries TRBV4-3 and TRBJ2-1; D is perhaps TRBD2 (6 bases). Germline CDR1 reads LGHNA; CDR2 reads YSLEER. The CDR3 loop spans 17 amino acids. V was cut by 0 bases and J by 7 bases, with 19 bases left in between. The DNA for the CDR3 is TGCGCCAGCAGCCAAGATACCCCCGCGGGGTCGCGTAATGAGCAGTTCTTC. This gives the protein CASSQDTPAGSRNEQFF.

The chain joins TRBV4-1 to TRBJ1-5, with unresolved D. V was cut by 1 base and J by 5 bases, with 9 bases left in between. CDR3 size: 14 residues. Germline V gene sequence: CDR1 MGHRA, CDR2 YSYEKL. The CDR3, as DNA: TGCGCCAGCAGCCAAGTAGGGAGGGATCAGCCCCAGCATTTT. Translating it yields CASSQVGRDQPQHF.

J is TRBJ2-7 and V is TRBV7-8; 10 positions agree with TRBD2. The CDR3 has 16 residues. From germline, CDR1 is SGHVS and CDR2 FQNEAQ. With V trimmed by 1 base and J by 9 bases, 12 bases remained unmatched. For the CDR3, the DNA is TGTGCCAGCAGCTTAGTGGTGCTAGCGGGAGAAGGTGGGCAGTACTTC. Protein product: CASSLVVLAGEGGQYF.